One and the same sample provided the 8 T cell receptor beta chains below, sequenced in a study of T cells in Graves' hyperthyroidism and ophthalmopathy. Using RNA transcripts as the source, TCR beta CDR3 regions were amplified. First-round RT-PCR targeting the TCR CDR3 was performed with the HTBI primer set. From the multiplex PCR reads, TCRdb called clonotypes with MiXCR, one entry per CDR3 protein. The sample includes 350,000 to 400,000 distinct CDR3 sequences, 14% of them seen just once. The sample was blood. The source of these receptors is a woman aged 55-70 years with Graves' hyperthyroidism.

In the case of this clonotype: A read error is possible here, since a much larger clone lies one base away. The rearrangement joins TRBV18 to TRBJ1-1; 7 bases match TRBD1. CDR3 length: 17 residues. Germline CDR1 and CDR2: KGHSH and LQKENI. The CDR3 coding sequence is TGTACCAGCTCACCAACCGTAGACAGGGTTGGCAGCACTGAAGCTTTCTTT. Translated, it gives CTSSPTVDRVGSTEAFF.

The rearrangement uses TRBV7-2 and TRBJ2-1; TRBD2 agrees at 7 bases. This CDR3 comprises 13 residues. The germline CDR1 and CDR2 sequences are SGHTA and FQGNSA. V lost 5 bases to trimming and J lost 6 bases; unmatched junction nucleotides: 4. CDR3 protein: CASSPSGPNEQFF. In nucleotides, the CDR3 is TGTGCCAGCAGCCCTAGCGGACCCAATGAGCAGTTCTTC.

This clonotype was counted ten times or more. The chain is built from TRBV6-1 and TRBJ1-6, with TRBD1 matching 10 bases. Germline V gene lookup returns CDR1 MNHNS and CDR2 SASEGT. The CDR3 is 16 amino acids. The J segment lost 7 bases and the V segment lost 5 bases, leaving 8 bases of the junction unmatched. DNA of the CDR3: TGTGCCAGCAGTCCCCCCTGGGACAGGGGAAATTCACCCCTCCACTTT. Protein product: CASSPPWDRGNSPLHF.

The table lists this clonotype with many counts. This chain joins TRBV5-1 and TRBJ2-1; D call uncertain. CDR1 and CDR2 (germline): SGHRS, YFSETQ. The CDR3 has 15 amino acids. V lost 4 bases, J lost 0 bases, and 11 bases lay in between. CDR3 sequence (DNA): TGCGCCAGCAGCCATGACTTGAGCTCCTACAATGAGCAGTTCTTC. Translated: CASSHDLSSYNEQFF.

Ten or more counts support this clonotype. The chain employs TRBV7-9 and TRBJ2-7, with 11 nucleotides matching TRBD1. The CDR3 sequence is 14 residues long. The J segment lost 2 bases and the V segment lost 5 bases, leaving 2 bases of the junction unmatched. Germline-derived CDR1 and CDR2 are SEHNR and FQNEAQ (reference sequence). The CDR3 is CASSGTGGAYEQYF. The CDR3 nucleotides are TGTGCCAGCAGCGGGACAGGGGGGGCCTACGAGCAGTACTTC.

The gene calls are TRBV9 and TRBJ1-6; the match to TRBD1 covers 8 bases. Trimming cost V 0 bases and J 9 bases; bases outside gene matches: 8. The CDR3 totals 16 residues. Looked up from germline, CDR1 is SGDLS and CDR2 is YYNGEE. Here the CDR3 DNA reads TGTGCCAGCAGCGTAGAAGGGGACAGGTTATTTTCACCCCTCCACTTT. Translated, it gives CASSVEGDRLFSPLHF. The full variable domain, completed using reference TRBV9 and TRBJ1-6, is DSGVTQTPKHLITATGQRVTLRCSPRSGDLSVYWYQQSLDQGLQFLIQYYNGEERAKGNILERFSAQQFPDLHSELNLSSLELGDSALYFCASSVEGDRLFSPLHFGNGTRLTVT.

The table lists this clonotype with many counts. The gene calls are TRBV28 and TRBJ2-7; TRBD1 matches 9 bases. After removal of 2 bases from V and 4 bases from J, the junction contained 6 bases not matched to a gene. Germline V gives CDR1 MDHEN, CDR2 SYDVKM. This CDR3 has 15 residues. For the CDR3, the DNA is TGTGCCAGCAGTTTAACGGGACAGGGTCTGTACGAGCAGTACTTC. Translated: CASSLTGQGLYEQYF.

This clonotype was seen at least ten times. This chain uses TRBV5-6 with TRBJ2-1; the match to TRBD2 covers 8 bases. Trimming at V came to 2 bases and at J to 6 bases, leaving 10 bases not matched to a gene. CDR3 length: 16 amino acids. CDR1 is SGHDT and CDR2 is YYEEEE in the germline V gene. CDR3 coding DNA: TGTGCCAGCAGCTTTTATGACGGGAGGGCCCTCAATGAGCAGTTCTTC. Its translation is CASSFYDGRALNEQFF.